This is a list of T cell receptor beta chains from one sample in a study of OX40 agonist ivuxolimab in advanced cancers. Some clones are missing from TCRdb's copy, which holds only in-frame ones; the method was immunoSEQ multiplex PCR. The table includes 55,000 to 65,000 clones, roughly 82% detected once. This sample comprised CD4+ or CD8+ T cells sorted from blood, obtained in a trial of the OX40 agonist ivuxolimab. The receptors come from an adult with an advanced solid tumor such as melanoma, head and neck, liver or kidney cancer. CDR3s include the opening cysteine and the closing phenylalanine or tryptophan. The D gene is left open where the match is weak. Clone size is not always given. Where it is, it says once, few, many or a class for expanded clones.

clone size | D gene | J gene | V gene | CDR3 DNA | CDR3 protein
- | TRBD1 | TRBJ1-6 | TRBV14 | TGTGCCAGCAGCTCTTCCGGGACAGGGAGCGTCTCACCCCTCCACTTT | CASSSSGTGSVSPLHF
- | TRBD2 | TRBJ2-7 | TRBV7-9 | TGTGCCAGCAGCTTCGGGACTAGCGGGAGCGGGTCCTACGAGCAGTACTTC | CASSFGTSGSGSYEQYF
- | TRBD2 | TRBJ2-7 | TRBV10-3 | TGTGCCATCACGGAGCGGGGGGGCCGGAGCGAGCAGTACTTC | CAITERGGRSEQYF
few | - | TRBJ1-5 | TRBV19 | TGTGCCAGTAGTATAGGCCAGGGACGGGGTCAGCCCCAGCATTTT | CASSIGQGRGQPQHF
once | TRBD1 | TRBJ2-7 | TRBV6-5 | TGTGCCAGCAGGTCGGGACAGGGGGGCGAGCAGTACTTC | CASRSGQGGEQYF
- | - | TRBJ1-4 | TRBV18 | TGTGCCAGCTCACCTAAAATTGGGGTTAATGAAAAACTGTTTTTT | CASSPKIGVNEKLFF
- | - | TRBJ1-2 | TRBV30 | TGTGCCTGGAGTGTATCTGGGGGCCTGTTTGGCTACACCTTC | CAWSVSGGLFGYTF
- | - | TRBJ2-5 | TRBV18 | TGTGCCAGCTCACCGCGGACAGTCCAAGAGACCCAGTACTTC | CASSPRTVQETQYF
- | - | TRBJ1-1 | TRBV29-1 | TGCAGCGTTGAGTCCGGGGGAGGGACTGAAGCTTTCTTT | CSVESGGGTEAFF
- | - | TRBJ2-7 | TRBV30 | TGTGCCTGGAGTGCGGGGACAATCTACGAGCAGTACTTC | CAWSAGTIYEQYF
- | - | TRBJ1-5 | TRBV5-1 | TGCGCCAGCAGCCCGGATTCAGCGAATCAGCCCCAGCATTTT | CASSPDSANQPQHF
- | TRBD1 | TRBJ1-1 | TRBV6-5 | TGTGCCAGCAGTCCGGACAGGGATAAGAACACTGAAGCTTTCTTT | CASSPDRDKNTEAFF
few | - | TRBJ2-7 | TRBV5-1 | TGCGCCAGCAGCTTCAGCTCAAGGACGTACGAGCAGTACTTC | CASSFSSRTYEQYF
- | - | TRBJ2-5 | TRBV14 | TGTGCCAGCAGCCTTTGGACACTGGAGGAGACCCAGTACTTC | CASSLWTLEETQYF
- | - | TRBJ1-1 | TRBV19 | TGTGCCAGTAGTATCCGAGACACTGAAGCTTTCTTT | CASSIRDTEAFF
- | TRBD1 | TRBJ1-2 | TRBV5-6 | TGTGCCAGCAGCTTGGGACAGGGGGCCAATGGCTACACCTTC | CASSLGQGANGYTF
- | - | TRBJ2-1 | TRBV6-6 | TGTGCCAGCAGCCTGGTGGGTGCTGCCAATGAGCAGTTCTTC | CASSLVGAANEQFF
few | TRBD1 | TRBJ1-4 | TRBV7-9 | TGTGCCAGCAGCCAGAGAGGACAGGGAGGAACTAATGAAAAACTGTTTTTT | CASSQRGQGGTNEKLFF
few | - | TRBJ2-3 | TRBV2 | TGTGCCAGCCTCCGGGGGGCCGACACAGATACGCAGTATTTT | CASLRGADTDTQYF
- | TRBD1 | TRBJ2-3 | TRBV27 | TGTGCCAGCAGTTTCGACAGGGGCCTTAGCACAGATACGCAGTATTTT | CASSFDRGLSTDTQYF
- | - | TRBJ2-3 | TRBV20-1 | TGCAGTGCCTTCGACAGGGAGGGGCAGTATTTT | CSAFDREGQYF
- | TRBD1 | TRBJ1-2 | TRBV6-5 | TGTGCCAGCAATCCCAGGGGGGGGTATGGCTACACCTTC | CASNPRGGYGYTF
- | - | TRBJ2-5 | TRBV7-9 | TGTGCCAGCAAGAGCTCGGAGGAATGGACCCAGTACTTC | CASKSSEEWTQYF
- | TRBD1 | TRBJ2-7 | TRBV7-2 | TGTGCCAGCAGCTTCCGACAGGGAGAGTACGAGCAGTACTTC | CASSFRQGEYEQYF
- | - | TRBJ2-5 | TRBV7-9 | TGTGCCAGCAGCCAGAGAGAGACCCAGTACTTC | CASSQRETQYF
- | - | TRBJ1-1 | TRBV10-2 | TGCGCCAGCAGTGGGGTCGGGGGTCCCCCTGAAGCTTTCTTT | CASSGVGGPPEAFF
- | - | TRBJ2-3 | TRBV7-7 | TGTGCCAGCAGCTTAAACCCAATCACAGATACGCAGTATTTT | CASSLNPITDTQYF
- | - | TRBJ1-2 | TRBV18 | TGTGCCAGCTCACCCGACTCAGGCATCGGCTACACCTTC | CASSPDSGIGYTF
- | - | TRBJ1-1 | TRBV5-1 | TGCGCCAGCAGCACGGACCTCTCGGGAACTGAAGCTTTCTTT | CASSTDLSGTEAFF
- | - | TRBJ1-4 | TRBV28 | TGTGCCAGCAGCCTAACAGGGTCCGACGAAAAACTGTTTTTT | CASSLTGSDEKLFF
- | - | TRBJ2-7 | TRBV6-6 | TGTGCCAGCAGTTCCCGGGGGAAGGCCCACGAGCAGTACTTC | CASSSRGKAHEQYF
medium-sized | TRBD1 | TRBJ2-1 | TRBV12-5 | TGTGCTAGTGGTTCCCAGGGTCGACAGGGACAGTTCTTC | CASGSQGRQGQFF
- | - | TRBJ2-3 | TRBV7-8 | TGTGCCAGCAGCTCAATGGGACTTAGCACAGATACGCAGTATTTT | CASSSMGLSTDTQYF
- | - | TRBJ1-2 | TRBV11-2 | TGTGCCAGCAGCCCCCTGGTACGCTATGGCTACACCTTC | CASSPLVRYGYTF
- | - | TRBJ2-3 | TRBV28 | TGTGCCAGCAGCGAGAGCTTAGCTAGCACAGATACGCAGTATTTT | CASSESLASTDTQYF
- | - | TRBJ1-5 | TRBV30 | TGTGCCTGGGCTACAACAGGAACCTTTTTGCATTTT | CAWATTGTFLHF
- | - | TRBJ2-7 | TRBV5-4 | TGTGCCAGCAGCCCCGATGGTGGGCTAGCGTCTAACTACGAGCAGTACTTC | CASSPDGGLASNYEQYF
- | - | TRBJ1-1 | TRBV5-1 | TGCGCCAGCAGCCGAGGGGAGGGTGGTACTGAAGCTTTCTTT | CASSRGEGGTEAFF
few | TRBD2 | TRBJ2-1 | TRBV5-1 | TGCGCCAGCACTCGTGGGGGGGAGGGCGGAAGTGAGCAGTTCTTC | CASTRGGEGGSEQFF
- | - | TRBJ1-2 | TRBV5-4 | TGTGCCAGCAGCCGGGGACAAGATGGCTACACCTTC | CASSRGQDGYTF
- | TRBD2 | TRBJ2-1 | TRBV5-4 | TGTGCCAGCAGGTCGGGACTAATGGGTTCCTACAATGAGCAGTTCTTC | CASRSGLMGSYNEQFF
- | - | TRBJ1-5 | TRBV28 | TGTGCCAGCACAGGGACAAACAATCAGCCCCAGCATTTT | CASTGTNNQPQHF
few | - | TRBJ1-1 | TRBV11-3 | TGTGCCAGCAGCTTAGCTCCGAGCACTGAAGCTTTCTTT | CASSLAPSTEAFF
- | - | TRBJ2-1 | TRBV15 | TGTGCCACCAGCACCGCCAGGGGATCCAATGAGCAGTTCTTC | CATSTARGSNEQFF
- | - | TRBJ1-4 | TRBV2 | TGTGCCAGCAGGGGAACAGGCTCAACTAATGAAAAACTGTTTTTT | CASRGTGSTNEKLFF
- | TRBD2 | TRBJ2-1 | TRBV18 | TGTGCCAGCTCACGAGGGGGGACTAGCGTAGGAAATGAGCAGTTCTTC | CASSRGGTSVGNEQFF
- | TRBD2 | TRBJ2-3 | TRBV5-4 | TGTGCCAGCAGCTGGGGACTAGCGGGAAGCACAGATACGCAGTATTTT | CASSWGLAGSTDTQYF
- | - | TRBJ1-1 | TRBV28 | TGTGCCAGCAGTTTACCGTACACCCGAGAAGCTTTCTTT | CASSLPYTREAFF
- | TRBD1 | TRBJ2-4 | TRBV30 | TGTGCCTGGAGTCGGGACAGCAAAAACATTCAGTACTTC | CAWSRDSKNIQYF
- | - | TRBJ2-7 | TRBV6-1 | TGTGCCAGCAGTGTTGTCGGCGAGCAGTACTTC | CASSVVGEQYF
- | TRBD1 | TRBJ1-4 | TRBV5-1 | TGCGCCAGCAGCCCTTCAGGGGGCGGGGGCGAAAAACTGTTTTTT | CASSPSGGGGEKLFF
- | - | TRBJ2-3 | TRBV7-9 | TGTGCCAGCAGCTTAGCGTGGGAGGGCACAGATACGCAGTATTTT | CASSLAWEGTDTQYF
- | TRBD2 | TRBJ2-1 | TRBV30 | TGTGCCTGGACGTCAGGTTGGACTAGCGGCTCCTACAATGAGCAGTTCTTC | CAWTSGWTSGSYNEQFF
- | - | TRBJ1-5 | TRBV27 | TGTGCCAGCAGGACCAAGGGTGCGAGCAATCAGCCCCAGCATTTT | CASRTKGASNQPQHF